This T cell receptor (beta chain) was recorded in a study of OX40 agonist ivuxolimab in advanced cancers. Study conclusions and caveats: At 0.1 to 3.0 mg/kg, CD4+ and CD8+ blood T cells expanded clonally by week 6. The average count of expanded clones was higher among CD8+ T cells than among CD4+.

Data came from immunoSEQ multiplex PCR; TCRdb stores just in-frame clones and leaves some out. The table lists about 60,000 clones, approximately 90% of them singletons. V lost 0 bases to trimming and J lost 6 bases, with 13 bases between them. Germline CDR1 SGHRS, CDR2 YFSETQ. The CDR3 consists of 14 residues. Blood specimens came from baseline, cycle 4 day 1, and cycle 7 day 1. As for this clone: Its antigen is undetermined.

The receptor comes from an adult with an advanced solid tumor such as melanoma, head and neck, liver or kidney cancer. The sample was CD4+ or CD8+ T cells sorted from blood, taken in a trial of the OX40 agonist ivuxolimab. J is TRBJ2-7 and V is TRBV5-1, with a weak D call TRBD1 (5 bases). DNA of the CDR3: TGCGCCAGCAGCTTGGTCGCAGGGTTAGGCGAGCAGTACTTC. Residues: CASSLVAGLGEQYF.